This T cell receptor (beta chain) was profiled in a study of blood T cell repertoires in COVID-19. The overall study: COVID-19 samples collected from the United States, Italy and Spain covered acute and convalescent phases. In each case, the material was cDNA or gDNA derived from T cells, B-cell-depleted T cells, or PBMCs.

Original methodology: Counts of nucleated cells, estimated from reference gene primer amplification, were obtained. Some clones are missing from TCRdb's copy, which holds only in-frame ones; the method was immunoSEQ multiplex PCR. V, J and clone size derive from that table, while D and trimming were established from the DNA sequence. The table lists 110,000 to 150,000 clones, about 76% of them singletons, with approximately 8% in the top ten. This clonotype was sampled from a human donor in a cohort sampled during active COVID-19. The sample comprised peripheral blood.

Here the CDR3 DNA reads TGTGCCAGCAGTTACAGTCCAGGCTCCAATCAGCCCCAGCATTTT. Translated: CASSYSPGSNQPQHF. V is TRBV6-2 or TRBV6-3 and J is TRBJ1-5; no firm D call. The V gene's germline CDR1 is MNHEY and CDR2 SVGEGT. V was trimmed by 2 bases and J by 3 bases, leaving 11 bases between them. This CDR3 contains 15 residues.